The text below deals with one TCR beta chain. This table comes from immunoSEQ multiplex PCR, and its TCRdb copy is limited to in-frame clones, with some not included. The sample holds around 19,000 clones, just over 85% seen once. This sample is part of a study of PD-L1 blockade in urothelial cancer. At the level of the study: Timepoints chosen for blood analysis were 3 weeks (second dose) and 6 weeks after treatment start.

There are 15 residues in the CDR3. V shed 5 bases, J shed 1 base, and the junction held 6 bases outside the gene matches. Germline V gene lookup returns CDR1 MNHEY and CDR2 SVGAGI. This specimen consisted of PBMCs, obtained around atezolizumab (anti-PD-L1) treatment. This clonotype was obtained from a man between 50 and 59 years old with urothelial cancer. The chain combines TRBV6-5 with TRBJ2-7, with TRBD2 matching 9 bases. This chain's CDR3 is CASSATTSGSYEQYF. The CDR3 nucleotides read TGTGCCAGCAGTGCTACGACTAGCGGATCCTACGAGCAGTACTTC.